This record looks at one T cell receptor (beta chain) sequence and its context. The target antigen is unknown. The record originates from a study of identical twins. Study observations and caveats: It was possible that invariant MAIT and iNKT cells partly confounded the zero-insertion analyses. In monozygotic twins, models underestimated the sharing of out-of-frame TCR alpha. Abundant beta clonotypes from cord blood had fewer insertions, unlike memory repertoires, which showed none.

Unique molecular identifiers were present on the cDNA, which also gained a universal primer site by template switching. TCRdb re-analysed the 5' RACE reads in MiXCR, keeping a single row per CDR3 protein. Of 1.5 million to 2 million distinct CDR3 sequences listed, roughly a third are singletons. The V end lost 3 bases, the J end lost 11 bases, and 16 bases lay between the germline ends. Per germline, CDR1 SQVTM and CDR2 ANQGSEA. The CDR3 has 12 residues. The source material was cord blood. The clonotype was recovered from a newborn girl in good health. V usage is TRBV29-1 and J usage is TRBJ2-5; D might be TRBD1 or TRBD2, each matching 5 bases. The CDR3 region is CSVESGTNEQYF. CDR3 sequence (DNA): TGCAGCGTTGAGTCGGGGACCAATGAGCAGTACTTC.